This TCR beta chain was captured by sequencing in a study of shared T cell receptors in the human thymus. Profiling relied on immunoSEQ multiplex PCR, and the TCRdb table lists in-frame clones only, not all of them. The sample lists roughly 660,000 clones, 70% to 90% occurring once. CDR3 size: 14 residues. V was trimmed by 3 bases and J by 6 bases, leaving 15 bases between them. Germline values: CDR1 SGHTS, CDR2 YDEGEE. This clone has a handful of counts. This sample also belongs to another study, concerning human thymus T cells. That work states: Donation came from healthy Finnish infants having corrective surgery for congenital heart defects. Thymic tissue was derived from resections collected during corrective heart surgery. As related research reported, thymic repertoires overlapped highly among unrelated individuals.

This sequence originates from a boy under two years old with a congenital heart defect. Material: thymocytes. The rearrangement links TRBV5-8 to TRBJ1-2, with D possibly TRBD1 on 6 matching bases. The CDR3 loop reads CASSSPGQQNGYTF. The CDR3 nucleotides are TGTGCCAGCAGCTCACCGGGACAACAGAATGGCTACACCTTC.